The 10 T cell receptor beta chains presented below share a single source sample, sequenced in a study of spatial heterogeneity in lung cancer (dated by TCRdb to the late 2010s). Study-level results and caveats: The tumor nonsynonymous mutation count correlated with the number of expanded alpha and beta TCRs within the tumor.

Receptor amplification or capture employed 5' RACE. Sequencing relied on a NextSeq 500. TCRdb trimmed public reads at Q25 via fastp, called clones via MiXCR and kept in-frame beta chains. Rows matching on CDR3 protein sequence are summarized as one entry with the most common DNA and genes. The sample records about 5,100 distinct CDR3 sequences, roughly 7% of which are singletons. About a fifth of the sample is in the top ten clones. The intended sense of this specimen's time point label: sample taken at primary tumor resection. No antigen is known for these receptors. The sequencing here drew on lung tumor tissue, taken at surgery. Receptors originate from a male donor with early-stage non-small cell lung cancer.

In this sample, this clonotype turned up many times. V gene TRBV6-5 combines with J gene TRBJ2-7; possible D gene TRBD2, 5 bases. Trimming shortened V by 0 bases and J by 10 bases, and 19 bases separated the two germline ends. Germline-derived CDR1 and CDR2 are MNHEY and SVGAGI. CDR3 length equals 15 residues. The CDR3 loop is CASSYSSPPAGSQYF. The CDR3 nucleotides read TGTGCCAGCAGTTACTCTTCTCCTCCAGCTGGGAGTCAGTACTTC.

This clonotype was detected ten times or more. The rearrangement links TRBV11-3 to TRBJ2-5; 10 bases are a match to TRBD2. V dropped 3 bases and J dropped 4; count of bases not matched to a gene: 2. The CDR3 runs to 14 residues. Per the germline V gene, CDR1 is SGHNT and CDR2 is YENEEA. The CDR3 DNA reads as TGTGCCAGCAGCTTTAGCGGGAGGCGAGAGACCCAGTACTTC. As protein: CASSFSGRRETQYF.

The sample holds many counts of this clonotype. The CDR3 DNA sequence: TGTGCCATCAGTGAGCAGGGTAACTATGGCTACACCTTC. It codes for CAISEQGNYGYTF. This chain uses TRBV10-3 with TRBJ1-2; D might be TRBD1 (5 bases). The CDR3 length is 13 residues. The V and J ends lost 2 bases and 1 base respectively, with 5 bases between them. Germline V gene sequence: CDR1 ENHRY, CDR2 SYGVKD.

This clonotype was detected ten times or more. This chain joins TRBV5-1 and TRBJ2-3, with D possibly being TRBD1 or TRBD2 (5 bases each). The germline CDR1 and CDR2 sequences are SGHRS and YFSETQ. The germline V and J ends were trimmed by 4 bases and 3 bases, with 15 bases remaining between them. The CDR3 totals 15 residues. CDR3 DNA sequence: TGCGCCAGCAGCGGAGGACCCAGGGAGACAGATACGCAGTATTTT. It encodes CASSGGPRETDTQYF.

This clonotype occurred a few times. The gene calls are TRBV7-9 and TRBJ2-3; the D is unclear. This CDR3 has 13 residues. The germline CDR1 and CDR2 sequences are SEHNR and FQNEAQ (reference sequence). V lost 8 bases and J 3 bases, leaving 12 bases between the germline ends. CDR3 sequence reads: CASGQKSTDTQYF. CDR3 nucleotides: TGTGCCAGCGGTCAAAAATCTACAGATACGCAGTATTTT.

This clonotype was counted many times. The V call is TRBV9, the J call TRBJ2-1; TRBD2 matches 12 bases. Germline V CDR1 and CDR2: SGDLS, YYNGEE. The junction had 1 base not matched to a gene; V was cut back by 2 bases and J by 4 bases. This CDR3 has 15 residues. CDR3 sequence reads: CASSVGTSGYNEQFF. The CDR3 DNA is TGTGCCAGCAGCGTGGGGACTAGCGGGTACAATGAGCAGTTCTTC.

In its sample, this clonotype ranks as medium-sized (0.01 to 0.1%). This chain connects TRBV28 to TRBJ2-6; D possibly uses TRBD1 or TRBD2 (5 bases each). This CDR3 comprises 13 residues. Trimming left V 3 bases short and J 7 bases short, with 7 bases between. From germline, CDR1 is MDHEN and CDR2 SYDVKM. CDR3 region: CASSLGRANVLTF. As DNA, the CDR3 is TGTGCCAGCAGTTTGGGACGAGCCAACGTCCTGACTTTC.

This clonotype qualifies as medium-sized (0.01 to 0.1%). V is TRBV4-2 and J is TRBJ1-2; D uncertain. The CDR3 is 16 residues long. Trimming cost V 0 bases and J 1 base, with 12 bases left between them. CDR1 and CDR2 from the germline V gene are LGHNA and YNFKEQ. CDR3 loop: CASSQDVRQDNYGYTF. The CDR3 nucleotides read TGTGCCAGCAGCCAAGATGTACGGCAGGATAACTATGGCTACACCTTC.

This rearrangement joins TRBV29-1 to TRBJ2-7; D is undetermined. The CDR3 covers 12 residues. From germline, CDR1 is SQVTM and CDR2 ANQGSEA. Trimming left V 4 bases short and J 0 bases short, with 7 bases between. CDR3 loop: CSVGVVSYEQYF. DNA of the CDR3: TGCAGCGTTGGGGTAGTCTCCTACGAGCAGTACTTC.

V usage is TRBV20-1 and J usage is TRBJ2-7; perhaps TRBD1 as D (6 bases). Germline V CDR1 and CDR2: DFQATT, SNEGSKA (reference sequence). V was clipped by 6 bases and J by 1 base, with 19 bases between them. CDR3 length: 15 residues. CDR3 in DNA: TGCAGTGCCCCCCCCGACGTGGGGGCGTCCTACGAGCAGTACTTC. Translation: CSAPPDVGASYEQYF.